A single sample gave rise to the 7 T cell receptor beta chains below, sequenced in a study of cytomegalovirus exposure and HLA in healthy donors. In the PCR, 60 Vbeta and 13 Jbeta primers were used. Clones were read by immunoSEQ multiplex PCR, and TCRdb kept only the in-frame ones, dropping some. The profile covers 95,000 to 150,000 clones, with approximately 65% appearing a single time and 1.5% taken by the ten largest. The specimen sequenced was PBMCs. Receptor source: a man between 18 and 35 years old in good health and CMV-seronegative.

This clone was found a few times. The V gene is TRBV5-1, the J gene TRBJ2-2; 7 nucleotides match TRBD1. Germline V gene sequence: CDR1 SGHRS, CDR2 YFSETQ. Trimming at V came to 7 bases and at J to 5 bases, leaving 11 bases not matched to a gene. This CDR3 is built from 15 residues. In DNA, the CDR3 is TGCGCCAGCGACCCGACAGGGACGAGGACCGGGGAGCTGTTTTTT. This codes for CASDPTGTRTGELFF.

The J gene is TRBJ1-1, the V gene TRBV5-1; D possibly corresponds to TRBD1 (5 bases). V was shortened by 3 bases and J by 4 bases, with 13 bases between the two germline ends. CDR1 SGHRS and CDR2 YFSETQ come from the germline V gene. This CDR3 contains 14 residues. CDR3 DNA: TGCGCCAGCAGCTGGGGGACTATTGGCACTGAAGCTTTCTTT. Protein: CASSWGTIGTEAFF.

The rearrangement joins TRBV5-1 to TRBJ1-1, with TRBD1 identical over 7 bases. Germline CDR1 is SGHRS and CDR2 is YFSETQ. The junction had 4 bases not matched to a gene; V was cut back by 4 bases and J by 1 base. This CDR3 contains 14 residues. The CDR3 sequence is CASSRGQPNTEAFF. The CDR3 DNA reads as TGCGCCAGCAGCCGGGGACAGCCGAACACTGAAGCTTTCTTT.

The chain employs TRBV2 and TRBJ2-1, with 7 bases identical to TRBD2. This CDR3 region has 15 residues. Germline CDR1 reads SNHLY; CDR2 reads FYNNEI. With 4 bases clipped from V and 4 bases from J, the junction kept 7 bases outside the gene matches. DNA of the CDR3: TGTGCCAGCAGTGTATTGCTAGCGGCTTACAATGAGCAGTTCTTC. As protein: CASSVLLAAYNEQFF.

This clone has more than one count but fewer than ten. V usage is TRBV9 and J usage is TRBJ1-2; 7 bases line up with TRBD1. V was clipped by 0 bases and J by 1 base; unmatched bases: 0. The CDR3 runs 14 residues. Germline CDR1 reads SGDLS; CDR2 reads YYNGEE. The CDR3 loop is CASSVGDSNYGYTF. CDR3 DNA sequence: TGTGCCAGCAGCGTAGGGGACAGTAACTATGGCTACACCTTC.

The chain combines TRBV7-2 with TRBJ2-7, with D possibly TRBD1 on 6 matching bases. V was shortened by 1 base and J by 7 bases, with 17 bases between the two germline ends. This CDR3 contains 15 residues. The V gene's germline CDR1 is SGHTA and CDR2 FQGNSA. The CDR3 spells CASSLVPGVLGEQYF. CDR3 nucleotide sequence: TGTGCCAGCAGCTTAGTGCCAGGGGTGTTGGGGGAGCAGTACTTC.

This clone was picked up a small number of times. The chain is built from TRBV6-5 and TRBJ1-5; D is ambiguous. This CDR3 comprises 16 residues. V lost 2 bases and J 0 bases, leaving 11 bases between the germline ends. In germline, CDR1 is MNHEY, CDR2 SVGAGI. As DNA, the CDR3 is TGTGCCAGCAGTTACCAGAAACCCCCTAGCAATCAGCCCCAGCATTTT. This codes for CASSYQKPPSNQPQHF.